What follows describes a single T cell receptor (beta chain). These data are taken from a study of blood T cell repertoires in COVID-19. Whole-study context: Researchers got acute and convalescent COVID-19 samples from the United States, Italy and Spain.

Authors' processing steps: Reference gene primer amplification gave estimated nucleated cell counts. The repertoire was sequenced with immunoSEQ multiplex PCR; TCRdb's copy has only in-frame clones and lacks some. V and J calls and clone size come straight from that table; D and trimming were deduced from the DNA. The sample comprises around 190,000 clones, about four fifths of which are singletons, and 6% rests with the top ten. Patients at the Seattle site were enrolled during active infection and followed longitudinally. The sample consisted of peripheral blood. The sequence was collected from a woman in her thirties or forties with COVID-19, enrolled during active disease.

The DNA for the CDR3 is TGTGCCAGCAGTGGGGACTCCGGAGGGACCCAGTACTTC. Residues: CASSGDSGGTQYF. V is TRBV2 and J is TRBJ2-5; weak D call: TRBD2 (6 bases). The CDR3 contains 13 residues. The V end was cut by 4 bases, the J end by 7 bases, with 13 bases between. Looked up from germline, CDR1 is SNHLY and CDR2 is FYNNEI.